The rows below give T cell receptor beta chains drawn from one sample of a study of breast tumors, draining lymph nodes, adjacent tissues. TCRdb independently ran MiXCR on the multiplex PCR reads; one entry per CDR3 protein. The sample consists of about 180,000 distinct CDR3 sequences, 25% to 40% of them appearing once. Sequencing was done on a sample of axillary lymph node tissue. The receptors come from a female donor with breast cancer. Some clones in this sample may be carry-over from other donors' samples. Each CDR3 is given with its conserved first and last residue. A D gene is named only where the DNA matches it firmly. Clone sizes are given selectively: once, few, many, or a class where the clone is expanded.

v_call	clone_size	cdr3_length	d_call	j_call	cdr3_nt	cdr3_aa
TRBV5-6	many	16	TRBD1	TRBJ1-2	TGTGCCAGCAGCTTGTCGTCGTGGCCAGGGGGCTATGGCTACACCTTC	CASSLSSWPGGYGYTF
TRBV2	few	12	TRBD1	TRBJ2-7	TGTGCCAGCGGGACAGAAAACTACGAGCAGTACTTC	CASGTENYEQYF
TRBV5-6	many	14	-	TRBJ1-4	TGTGCCAGCAGCTTGCAGGGGCTTGGTGAAAAACTGTTTTTT	CASSLQGLGEKLFF
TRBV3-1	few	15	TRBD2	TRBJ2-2	TGTGCCAGCAGTCGGACTAGCGGGGGGCCCGGGGAGCTGTTTTTT	CASSRTSGGPGELFF
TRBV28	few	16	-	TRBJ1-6	TGTGCCAGCACCGGAGACCGGGACACGAATAATTCACCCCTCCACTTT	CASTGDRDTNNSPLHF
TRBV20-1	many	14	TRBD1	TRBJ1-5	TGCAGTGCTCGGACAGGGGAAGCTAATCAGCCCCAGCATTTT	CSARTGEANQPQHF
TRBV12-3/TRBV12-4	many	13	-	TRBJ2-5	TGTGCCAGCAGCCGCGCAGCTTTGAAGACCCAGTACTTC	CASSRAALKTQYF
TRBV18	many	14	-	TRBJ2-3	TGTGCCAGCTCACCACCGACCACCCGAGATACGCAGTATTTT	CASSPPTTRDTQYF
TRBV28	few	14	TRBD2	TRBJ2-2	TGTGCCAGCAGTCCGGGACTACGCACCGGGGAGCTGTTTTTT	CASSPGLRTGELFF
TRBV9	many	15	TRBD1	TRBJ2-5	TGTGCCAGCAGCGGGGGGACAGGGGGCTTGGAGACCCAGTACTTC	CASSGGTGGLETQYF
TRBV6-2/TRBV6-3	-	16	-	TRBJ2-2	TGTGCCAGCAGTCACTCCCGGGGGGCGGACACCGGGGAGCTGTTTTTT	CASSHSRGADTGELFF
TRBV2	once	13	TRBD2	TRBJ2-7	TGTGCCAGAGGACTAGCGGGATGGTATGAGCAGTACTTC	CARGLAGWYEQYF
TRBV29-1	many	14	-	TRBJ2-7	TGCAGCGTTGAAGACGAAAGGGGGAATTACGAGCAGTACTTC	CSVEDERGNYEQYF
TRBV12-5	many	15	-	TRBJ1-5	TGTGCTAGTGGGACACCCGGGCCAAACAATCAGCCCCAGCATTTT	CASGTPGPNNQPQHF
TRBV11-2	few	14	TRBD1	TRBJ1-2	TGTGCCAGCAGCCGTTTTGGACAGGGCTATGGCTACACCTTC	CASSRFGQGYGYTF
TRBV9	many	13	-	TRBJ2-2	TGTGCCAGCCGGGGGCTGGGCACCGGGGAGCTGTTTTTT	CASRGLGTGELFF
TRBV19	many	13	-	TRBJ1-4	TGTGCCAGTAGTGGGCCAGTTAATGAAAAACTGTTTTTT	CASSGPVNEKLFF
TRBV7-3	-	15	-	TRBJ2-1	TGTGCCAGCAGCTTCCTGGGTAGTACCTACAATGAGCAGTTCTTC	CASSFLGSTYNEQFF
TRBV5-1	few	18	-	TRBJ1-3	TGCGCCAGCAGCTCTCGGGCACCGGGGGCCTTCTCTGGAAACACCATATATTTT	CASSSRAPGAFSGNTIYF
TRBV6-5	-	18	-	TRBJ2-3	TGTGCCAGCAGTCTCTCGACCCGGGTCAGGGGGGAAACAGATACGCAGTATTTT	CASSLSTRVRGETDTQYF
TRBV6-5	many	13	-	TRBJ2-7	TGTGCCAGCAGTCAGACTAGTTCCTACGAGCAGTACTTC	CASSQTSSYEQYF
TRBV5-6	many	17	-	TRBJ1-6	TGTGCCAGCAGCTTGGTGCGGGGGATCGAATTGGATTCACCCCTCCACTTT	CASSLVRGIELDSPLHF